These 26 T cell receptor beta chains were all obtained from the same sample, sequenced in a study of T cell responses to AZD1222 COVID-19 vaccine. The data were produced by immunoSEQ multiplex PCR, yet TCRdb's version contains in-frame clones alone and is incomplete. The sample has 150,000 or so clones; 90% are singletons. This specimen was peripheral blood, taken on day 0 of AZD1222 vaccination. The receptors were sampled from an adult in good health.

CDR3 bases: TGTGCCAGCAGCTCAGTACCAGGGGTGGGATCCTACGAGCAGTACTTC. Translating gives CASSSVPGVGSYEQYF. The V gene is TRBV7-2, the J gene TRBJ2-7, with a possible D match to TRBD1 (6 bases). V dropped 4 bases and J dropped 1 base, with 17 bases sitting between them. The CDR3 runs to 16 residues. From germline, CDR1 is SGHTA and CDR2 FQGNSA.

The gene calls are TRBV27 and TRBJ1-2; weak D call: TRBD1 (5 bases). Trimming took off 4 bases at V and 3 bases at J, with 12 bases between the two ends. Germline V gene data show CDR1 as MNHEY and CDR2 as SMNVEV (reference sequence). The CDR3 has 14 amino acids. In DNA form, the CDR3 reads TGTGCCAGCAGTTCTATTCGGGGGGACTATGGCTACACCTTC. Its translation is CASSSIRGDYGYTF.

The chain carries TRBV2 and TRBJ2-7, with D possibly TRBD1 on 5 matching bases. Germline CDR1 and CDR2: SNHLY and FYNNEI. This CDR3 spans 13 amino acids. The V end lost 5 bases, the J end lost 1 base, and 9 bases lay between the germline ends. The CDR3: CASSIQGSYEQYF. The CDR3 bases are TGTGCCAGCAGTATTCAGGGTTCCTACGAGCAGTACTTC.

The genes are TRBV7-6 and TRBJ1-2; possibly TRBD1 for D (5 bases). Looked up from germline, CDR1 is SGHVS and CDR2 is FNYEAQ. The CDR3 length is 17 residues. The V and J ends lost 3 bases and 8 bases respectively, with 25 bases between them. The DNA for the CDR3 is TGTGCCAGCAGCTTTGGGGGGGTTAACAGGTGGAAATCCGGCTACACCTTC. This translates into CASSFGGVNRWKSGYTF.

The chain has TRBV18 and TRBJ1-5; 8 bases match TRBD1. CDR1 KGHSH and CDR2 LQKENI come from the germline V gene. Unmatched junction bases numbered 8, after V lost 4 bases and J lost 6 bases. The CDR3 sequence is 15 residues long. The CDR3 DNA sequence: TGTGCCAGCTCACGGACCGACAGGGGCCGTCAGCCCCAGCATTTT. It codes for CASSRTDRGRQPQHF. Full variable domain (outside the CDR3, taken from reference TRBV18 and TRBJ1-5): NAGVMQNPRHLVRRRGQEARLRCSPMKGHSHVYWYRQLPEEGLKFMVYLQKENIIDESGMPKERFSAEFPKEGPSILRIQQVVRGDSAAYFCASSRTDRGRQPQHFGDGTRLSIL.

This clone was detected once. In DNA form, the CDR3 reads TGTGCCAGCAGTCTAGCGGGGGCCGCCACAGATACGCAGTATTTT. Amino acid sequence: CASSLAGAATDTQYF. The chain joins TRBV6-2 or TRBV6-3 to TRBJ2-3, with TRBD2 matching over 10 bases. V was clipped by 5 bases and J by 2 bases; unmatched bases: 4. The CDR3 extends over 15 amino acids. Germline V gene data show CDR1 as MNHEY and CDR2 as SVGEGT.

The chain combines TRBV3-1 (or the pseudogene TRBV3-2) with TRBJ1-3; D not certain. The CDR3 is 12 amino acids. V gave up 4 bases and J gave up 0 bases, with 1 base separating them. Looked up from germline, CDR1 is LGHDT and CDR2 is YNNKEL (reference sequence). The DNA of the CDR3 is TGTGCCAGCAGCCTCTCTGGAAACACCATATATTTT. Amino acids: CASSLSGNTIYF.

The CDR3 sequence: CASSLTGGNTEAFF. CDR3 nucleotide sequence: TGTGCCAGCAGCTTAACTGGGGGGAACACTGAAGCTTTCTTT. The chain joins TRBV11-2 to TRBJ1-1; D is perhaps TRBD1 (5 bases). CDR1 and CDR2 (germline): SGHAT, FQNNGV. V was pared by 2 bases and J by 1 base, with 8 bases between. This CDR3 is built from 14 residues.

The rearrangement joins TRBV6-5 to TRBJ1-1, with 8 positions matching TRBD1. This CDR3 comprises 14 residues. With V trimmed by 4 bases and J by 3 bases, 4 bases remained unmatched. Germline V gives CDR1 MNHEY, CDR2 SVGAGI. The CDR3 here is CASSWTGTDTEAFF. The CDR3 region has the DNA TGTGCCAGCAGTTGGACAGGGACGGACACTGAAGCTTTCTTT.

The V call is TRBV7-4, the J call TRBJ1-5; D ambiguous. The CDR3 has 19 residues. Per germline, CDR1 SGHVT and CDR2 SQSDAQ. V was pared by 1 base and J by 2 bases, with 21 bases between. The CDR3 protein is CASSLEAINSEIGNQPQHF. The CDR3 bases are TGTGCCAGCAGCTTAGAAGCGATTAACAGCGAGATTGGCAATCAGCCCCAGCATTTT.

The chain joins TRBV4-1 to TRBJ2-3; 7 nucleotides match TRBD1. V was pared by 4 bases and J by 6 bases, with 7 bases of the junction left unmatched. CDR1 is MGHRA, CDR2 YSYEKL, per germline. The CDR3 has 14 amino acids. The CDR3 DNA sequence: TGCGCCAGCAGCCCCAGGGGGAGCCGTGATACGCAGTATTTT. This gives the protein CASSPRGSRDTQYF.

Here the CDR3 DNA reads TGTGCCAGCAGTTTGACTATGAACACTGAAGCTTTCTTT. Translation: CASSLTMNTEAFF. This chain connects TRBV27 to TRBJ1-1; D remains ambiguous. Trimming took 3 bases from V and 0 from J, leaving 5 bases between them. CDR3 length: 13 residues. Germline V gene lookup returns CDR1 MNHEY and CDR2 SMNVEV (reference sequence).

V and J are TRBV20-1 and TRBJ1-2, with D hard to call. Per the germline V gene, CDR1 is DFQATT and CDR2 is SNEGSKA (reference sequence). CDR3 length: 11 amino acids. The CDR3 region is CRWQTNYGYTF. CDR3 DNA sequence: TGCAGGTGGCAAACTAACTATGGCTACACCTTC.

The V and J genes are TRBV3-1 (or the pseudogene TRBV3-2) and TRBJ1-4; no clear D gene. Germline V gene lookup returns CDR1 LGHDT and CDR2 YNNKEL (reference sequence). CDR3 length: 13 amino acids. Deletions cut 2 bases from V and 7 bases from J, with 8 bases between. As DNA, the CDR3 is TGTGCCAGCAGCCAAAATACGGGTGAAAAACTGTTTTTT. Protein: CASSQNTGEKLFF.

This clone appeared once. The chain is built from TRBV7-9 and TRBJ2-3; TRBD2 matches 9 bases. The germline gives CDR1 SEHNR, CDR2 FQNEAQ (reference sequence). The CDR3 has 14 amino acids. V shed 7 bases and J 4 bases; nucleotides not matched to a gene: 6. CDR3 protein: CASTERGVSDTQYF. DNA for the CDR3: TGTGCCAGCACCGAGCGGGGGGTATCAGATACGCAGTATTTT.

The chain links TRBV3-1 (or the pseudogene TRBV3-2) to TRBJ2-1; the match to TRBD2 covers 10 bases. CDR3 length: 16 amino acids. V was clipped by 3 bases and J by 3 bases; unmatched bases: 5. CDR1 is LGHDT and CDR2 is YNNKEL in the germline V gene (reference sequence). The DNA for the CDR3 is TGTGCCAGCAGCCACATATCTAGCGGGGGCTACAATGAGCAGTTCTTC. Translated: CASSHISSGGYNEQFF.

J is TRBJ1-3 and V is TRBV9; D possibly corresponds to TRBD1 (6 bases). Looked up from germline, CDR1 is SGDLS and CDR2 is YYNGEE. The CDR3 has 15 residues. Trimming pared 3 bases from V and 0 bases from J, leaving 10 bases between. The DNA for the CDR3 is TGTGCCAGCAGCGACAGGGCCCTCTCTGGAAACACCATATATTTT. The encoded protein is CASSDRALSGNTIYF.

The chain has TRBV2 and TRBJ2-1, with TRBD2 identical over 11 bases. Germline V gene data show CDR1 as SNHLY and CDR2 as FYNNEI. Losses at the gene ends were 4 bases for V and 8 bases for J; bases not matched to a gene: 7. There are 15 residues in the CDR3. This CDR3 reads CASSVLAGALDEQFF. CDR3 in DNA: TGTGCCAGCAGTGTACTAGCGGGGGCCCTTGATGAGCAGTTCTTC. Full variable domain (missing parts from reference TRBV2 and TRBJ2-1): EPEVTQTPSHQVTQMGQEVILRCVPISNHLYFYWYRQILGQKVEFLVSFYNNEISEKSEIFDDQFSVERPDGSNFTLKIRSTKLEDSAMYFCASSVLAGALDEQFFGPGTRLTVL.

This chain joins TRBV28 and TRBJ1-1; D ambiguous. V was cut by 11 bases and J by 0 bases, with 13 bases left in between. This CDR3 has 13 residues. Germline assignment: CDR1 MDHEN and CDR2 SYDVKM. The CDR3 sequence: CASKQALNTEAFF. CDR3 nucleotides: TGTGCCTCGAAGCAGGCCTTGAACACTGAAGCTTTCTTT.

J is TRBJ2-7 and V is TRBV9; D could derive from TRBD1 or TRBD2 (6 bases each). V was clipped by 6 bases and J by 3 bases, with 25 bases between them. The CDR3 covers 17 residues. Germline V gives CDR1 SGDLS, CDR2 YYNGEE. The CDR3 DNA reads as TGTGCCAGCAACTACGATGAGGGGGGCGGAATCGTCTACGAGCAGTACTTC. It yields the protein CASNYDEGGGIVYEQYF.

This clone was recorded only once. J is TRBJ1-4 and V is TRBV6-5; possibly TRBD1 for D (5 bases). This CDR3 is built from 14 residues. Germline values: CDR1 MNHEY, CDR2 SVGAGI. V was cut by 2 bases and J by 3 bases, with 7 bases left in between. This CDR3 is CASSYARANEKLFF. DNA of the CDR3: TGTGCCAGCAGTTACGCCAGGGCTAATGAAAAACTGTTTTTT.

J is TRBJ2-1 and V is TRBV9; D may correspond to TRBD1 or TRBD2 (6 bases each). Germline CDR1 reads SGDLS; CDR2 reads YYNGEE. The CDR3 loop spans 14 amino acids. The V and J ends lost 0 bases and 10 bases respectively, with 14 bases between them. The DNA of the CDR3 is TGTGCCAGCAGCGTAGTCGGGGGCCTCGGAGAGCAGTTCTTC. Its translation is CASSVVGGLGEQFF.

The V call is TRBV18, the J call TRBJ2-2; the D gene could be TRBD1 or TRBD2 (5 bases each). V was trimmed by 3 bases and J by 3 bases, leaving 14 bases between them. Per germline, CDR1 KGHSH and CDR2 LQKENI. The CDR3 is 16 residues long. CDR3 nucleotides: TGTGCCAGCTCACCTAGTGGGACCGGTGACACCGGGGAGCTGTTTTTT. Translating gives CASSPSGTGDTGELFF.

The chain is built from TRBV3-1 (or the pseudogene TRBV3-2) and TRBJ1-1; no firm D call. The ends were cut back, 0 bases at V and 11 bases at J, with 16 bases in the middle. Looked up from germline, CDR1 is LGHDT and CDR2 is YNNKEL (reference sequence). The CDR3 spans 14 residues. CDR3 DNA sequence: TGTGCCAGCAGCCAAGATGGGAACCATGGAGCGGCTTTCTTT. This codes for CASSQDGNHGAAFF.

The chain employs TRBV15 and TRBJ1-4; no definite D call. Trimming took 0 bases from V and 5 from J, leaving 4 bases between them. CDR1 LNHNV and CDR2 YYDKDF come from the germline V gene (reference sequence). The length of the CDR3 is 13 residues. In DNA, the CDR3 is TGTGCCACCAGCAGAGATGTGAATGAAAAACTGTTTTTT. Its protein product is CATSRDVNEKLFF.

The CDR3 loop reads CASSPDGISGNTIYF. The DNA of the CDR3 is TGTGCCAGCTCACCGGACGGAATCTCTGGAAACACCATATATTTT. V usage is TRBV18 and J usage is TRBJ1-3; D not certain. The CDR3 totals 15 residues. Germline V gene lookup returns CDR1 KGHSH and CDR2 LQKENI. Trimming removed 3 bases at V and 0 bases at J, with 9 bases between.